A single sample is the source of the 5 T cell receptor beta chains below, sequenced in a study of blood T cell repertoires in COVID-19. Data came from immunoSEQ multiplex PCR; TCRdb stores just in-frame clones and leaves some out. The repertoire holds 70,000 or so clones, 91% seen once, with 7.5% to 9.5% in the top ten. The sequenced material came from peripheral blood. The receptors derive from a human donor in a cohort sampled during active COVID-19.

The gene calls are TRBV5-1 and TRBJ2-7; TRBD1 might be the D (7 bases). Trimming removed 1 base from V and 5 bases from J, with 19 bases in between. CDR3 length: 16 amino acids. Germline V lookup: CDR1 SGHRS, CDR2 YFSETQ. CDR3 coding DNA: TGCGCCAGCAGCTTGTACGTGGCAGGGGGGACAGACGAGCAGTACTTC. This gives the protein CASSLYVAGGTDEQYF.

The chain employs TRBV15 and TRBJ1-1; a weak D match, TRBD1 (5 bases). Germline CDR1 is LNHNV and CDR2 is YYDKDF (reference sequence). The CDR3 consists of 15 residues. V was clipped by 0 bases and J by 4 bases, with 12 bases between them. CDR3 in amino acids: CATSRDGGIGTEAFF. CDR3 nucleotides: TGTGCCACCAGCAGAGACGGGGGGATTGGCACTGAAGCTTTCTTT.

The genes are TRBV27 and TRBJ1-2; 7 nucleotides align to TRBD1. Germline V gene sequence: CDR1 MNHEY, CDR2 SMNVEV (reference sequence). CDR3 length equals 13 residues. Germline trimming cut 3 bases from V and 8 bases from J; bases unmatched to any gene: 6. The CDR3 region is CASSLGVTGGYTF. The CDR3 DNA sequence: TGTGCCAGCAGTTTGGGGGTGACAGGGGGCTACACCTTC.

The V and J genes are TRBV7-9 and TRBJ2-7; weak D call: TRBD2 (5 bases). Germline V lookup: CDR1 SEHNR, CDR2 FQNEAQ (reference sequence). This CDR3 region has 15 residues. V was pared by 5 bases and J by 0 bases, with 14 bases between. DNA for the CDR3: TGTGCCAGCAGCCCTGAGGGTTCGTACTCCTACGAGCAGTACTTC. As protein: CASSPEGSYSYEQYF. Full variable domain (missing parts from reference TRBV7-9 and TRBJ2-7): DTGVSQNPRHKITKRGQNVTFRCDPISEHNRLYWYRQTLGQGPEFLTYFQNEAQLEKSRLLSDRFSAERPKGSFSTLEIQRTEQGDSAMYLCASSPEGSYSYEQYFGPGTRLTVT.

J is TRBJ1-2 and V is TRBV13; D unresolved. This CDR3 spans 13 amino acids. V was clipped by 1 base and J by 7 bases, with 10 bases between them. Germline CDR1 is PRHDT and CDR2 is FYEKMQ (reference sequence). This CDR3 is CASSLDGSSGYTF. The CDR3 DNA sequence: TGTGCCAGCAGCTTAGACGGTTCTTCTGGCTACACCTTC.